Listed below are T cell receptor beta chains from one sample, sequenced in a study of PD-L1 blockade in urothelial cancer. TCRdb keeps only in-frame clones here, not all; method: immunoSEQ multiplex PCR. The profile shows more than 30,000 clones, around four fifths of them singletons. Sequencing used PBMCs, obtained around atezolizumab (anti-PD-L1) treatment. These receptors were obtained from a man aged 55 to 69 with urothelial cancer. Each CDR3 is given with its conserved first and last residue.

length,V,J,CDR3
16,TRBV5-4,TRBJ2-3,CASSSGLRTGTDTQYF
12,TRBV19,TRBJ1-2,CASRNTNYGYTF
16,TRBV10-3,TRBJ2-6,CAIPTGPISGANVLTF
16,TRBV6-6,TRBJ1-5,CASSYFVQTGNQPQHF
16,TRBV19,TRBJ2-1,CASSIGTSGFYNEQFF
15,TRBV10-1,TRBJ2-3,CASSESAVGTDTQYF
15,TRBV19,TRBJ2-2,CASSIRDRGPGELFF
18,TRBV11-2,TRBJ1-5,CASSLESNRTGVCQPQHF
13,TRBV29-1,TRBJ2-7,CSVEVGQGREQYF
16,TRBV7-9,TRBJ2-2,CASRPMGTGGTGELFF
14,TRBV5-1,TRBJ1-4,CASSLDRINEKLFF
14,TRBV28,TRBJ1-5,CASSLGGGNQPQHF
13,TRBV11-2,TRBJ1-1,CASSLGRGLEAFF
16,TRBV11-1,TRBJ2-1,CASSSLGTGLVSEQFF
17,TRBV5-6,TRBJ1-4,CASSLGPSGATNEKLFF
13,TRBV9,TRBJ2-5,CASSPQGWETQYF
13,TRBV7-8,TRBJ2-7,CASSLGGGVEQYF
13,TRBV27,TRBJ1-2,CASRKTGVHGYTF
16,TRBV5-8,TRBJ2-3,CASSTGLAARTDTQYF
14,TRBV28,TRBJ1-6,CASRVGQGGSPLHF
15,TRBV9,TRBJ2-1,CASSVVSGRAGEQFF
15,TRBV5-1,TRBJ2-1,CASGTNGGAYNEQFF
12,TRBV5-1,TRBJ1-2,CASSQGGGGYTF
12,TRBV29-1,TRBJ1-4,CSVVTTNEKLFF
14,TRBV4-2,TRBJ2-3,CASSQGGSGDTQYF
16,TRBV5-1,TRBJ2-3,CASSLGATALTDTQYF
14,TRBV11-2,TRBJ2-7,CASNARDRDHEQYF
16,TRBV6-6,TRBJ2-1,CASSGASGGAFNEQFF
14,TRBV5-1,TRBJ1-5,CASSLGTPGKPQHF
13,TRBV10-3,TRBJ2-1,CAISASTDNEQFF
18,TRBV7-2,TRBJ2-3,CASRTTPGLAGPGGTQYF
16,TRBV7-6,TRBJ2-2,CASSLTSGSNTGELFF
12,TRBV18,TRBJ1-1,CASSRAAGSAFF
13,TRBV28,TRBJ2-7,CASGTGSRYEQYF
16,TRBV4-1,TRBJ2-1,CASSQGGQAYHNEQFF
16,TRBV19,TRBJ1-5,CASSIGGGGANQPQHF
15,TRBV5-6,TRBJ1-3,CASSRRRDRADTIYF
14,TRBV28,TRBJ1-5,CASGTMGDRQPQHF
14,TRBV29-1,TRBJ2-3,CSVPLAGPTDTQYF
15,TRBV19,TRBJ1-6,CASSIDAGPNSPLHF
14,TRBV28,TRBJ1-3,CASTGGVSGNTIYF
15,TRBV10-2,TRBJ2-5,CASSEVGAGGQTQYF
15,TRBV5-1,TRBJ2-5,CASSLGSGLQETQYF
14,TRBV6-5,TRBJ1-5,CASREQGGKQPQHF
13,TRBV29-1,TRBJ2-7,CSPPAPGTYEQYF
14,TRBV29-1,TRBJ1-2,CSVVRGTGTVGYTF
16,TRBV28,TRBJ1-1,CASSSPRDRGRTEAFF
15,TRBV6-5,TRBJ2-7,CASSYQGQGSYEQYF
15,TRBV9,TRBJ1-1,CASSVGGTVNTEAFF
13,TRBV6-5,TRBJ1-2,CASSFAGGGGYTF
15,TRBV6-5,TRBJ2-7,CASSYSGQGAYEQYF
14,TRBV7-9,TRBJ1-2,CASSSPDRGLGYTF
14,TRBV5-5,TRBJ1-5,CASSLVTGAQPQHF
16,TRBV5-1,TRBJ2-2,CASSLASFGGTGELFF
16,TRBV7-8,TRBJ2-1,CASSLGGGGPYNEQFF
13,TRBV18,TRBJ1-1,CASSVQQNTEAFF
15,TRBV7-2,TRBJ1-2,CASSLGWQGVDGYTF
13,TRBV10-1,TRBJ1-2,CASSVGLNYGYTF
13,TRBV19,TRBJ1-2,CASRKDRDYGYTF
15,TRBV7-2,TRBJ1-1,CASSFNGQANTEAFF